This T cell receptor (beta chain) comes out of a study of T cell responses to AZD1222 COVID-19 vaccine. The table came from immunoSEQ multiplex PCR; TCRdb's copy has only in-frame clones and leaves some out. This sample has approximately 88,000 clones, with 90% found just once. Per the germline V gene, CDR1 is LGHDT and CDR2 is YNNKEL (reference sequence). The length of the CDR3 is 11 residues. The V gene lost 2 bases and the J gene lost 3 bases, with 2 bases spanning the gap. The sequences come from peripheral blood, collected 28 days after the second AZD1222 dose. The TCR originated in an adult who received the AZD1222 COVID-19 vaccine. The chain couples TRBV3-1 (or the pseudogene TRBV3-2) to TRBJ2-7; no clear D gene. CDR3 sequence: CASSQSYEQYF. In nucleotides, the CDR3 is TGTGCCAGCAGCCAAAGCTACGAGCAGTACTTC.